This TCR beta chain derives from a study of CD8 T cells in Susac syndrome. Study results and limitations: Across the total CD8+ repertoires, approximately 15 Susac-specific public clones were detected, and across the CD8+ TEMRA repertoires, a few such clones were detected. Clonal expansion of Susac CD8+ cells peaked in TEMRA cells, and it also peaked in active patients.

Regarding this clonotype: Its antigen is unidentified.

Patients with Susac syndrome met diagnostic criteria defined recently for definite or probable disease. RNA in amounts of roughly 0.5 to 1 ug was reverse transcribed with random hexamers. TCR beta CDR3 was amplified by immunoSEQ multiplex PCR. This amplification extended across 54 Vbeta and 13 Jbeta segments. TCRdb reanalysed the immunoSEQ multiplex PCR reads using MiXCR and keeps one entry per CDR3 protein. The data contain under 200,000 distinct CDR3 sequences, approximately 95% of them seen just once; the ten biggest clones take up about 0.17%. The sequenced material came from CD8+ T cells from PBMCs. The sequence came from a human donor with Susac syndrome.

The DNA of the CDR3 is TGCGCCAGCAGCTTGCACGACAGGGCCGGCTCTGAAGCTTTCTTT. It specifies CASSLHDRAGSEAFF. The chain joins TRBV5-1 to TRBJ1-1; TRBD1 agrees at 7 bases. V dropped 1 base and J dropped 6; count of bases not matched to a gene: 9. CDR1 SGHRS and CDR2 YFSETQ come from the germline V gene. The CDR3 consists of 15 residues. The entire variable domain, with the rest obtained from reference TRBV5-1 and TRBJ1-1, is as follows: KAGVTQTPRYLIKTRGQQVTLSCSPISGHRSVSWYQQTPGQGLQFLFEYFSETQRNKGNFPGRFSGRQFSNSRSEMNVSTLELGDSALYLCASSLHDRAGSEAFFGQGTRLTVV.